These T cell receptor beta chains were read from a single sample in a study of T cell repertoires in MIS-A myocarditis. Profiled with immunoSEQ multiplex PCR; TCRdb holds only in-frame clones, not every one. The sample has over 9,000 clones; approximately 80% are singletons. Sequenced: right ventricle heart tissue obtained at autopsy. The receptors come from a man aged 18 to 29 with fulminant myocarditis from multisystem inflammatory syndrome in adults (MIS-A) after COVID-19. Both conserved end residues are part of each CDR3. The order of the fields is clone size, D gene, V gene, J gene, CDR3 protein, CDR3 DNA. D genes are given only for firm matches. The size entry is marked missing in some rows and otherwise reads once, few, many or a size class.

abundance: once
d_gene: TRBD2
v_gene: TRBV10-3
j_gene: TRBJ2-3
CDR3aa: CAIRRAGGPTDTQYF
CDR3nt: TGTGCCATCAGAAGAGCGGGGGGCCCTACAGATACGCAGTATTTT

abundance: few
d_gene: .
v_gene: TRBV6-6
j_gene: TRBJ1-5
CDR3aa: CASSRSTDYSNQPQHF
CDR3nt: TGTGCCAGCAGTCGATCGACGGACTATAGCAATCAGCCCCAGCATTTT

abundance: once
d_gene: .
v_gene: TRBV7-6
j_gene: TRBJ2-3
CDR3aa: CASSYGVWTDTQYF
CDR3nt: TGTGCCAGCAGTTATGGGGTTTGGACAGATACGCAGTATTTT

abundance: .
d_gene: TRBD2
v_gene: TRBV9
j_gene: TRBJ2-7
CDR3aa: CASSVGTSGPTGEQYF
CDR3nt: TGTGCCAGCAGCGTTGGGACTAGCGGGCCGACGGGCGAGCAGTACTTC

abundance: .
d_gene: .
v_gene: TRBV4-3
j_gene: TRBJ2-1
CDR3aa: CASSLSWLGGNEQFF
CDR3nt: TGCGCCAGCAGCCTTTCGTGGTTAGGGGGAAATGAGCAGTTCTTC

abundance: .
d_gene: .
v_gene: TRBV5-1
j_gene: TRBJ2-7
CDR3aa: CASSLKQGIYEQYF
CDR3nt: TGCGCCAGCAGCTTGAAGCAGGGTATCTACGAGCAGTACTTC

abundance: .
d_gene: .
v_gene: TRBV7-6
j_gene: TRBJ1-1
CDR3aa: CASSLEGYMNTEAFF
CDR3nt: TGTGCCAGCAGCTTAGAGGGTTACATGAACACTGAAGCTTTCTTT

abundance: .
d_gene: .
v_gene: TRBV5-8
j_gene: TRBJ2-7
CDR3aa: CASRNDGYEQYF
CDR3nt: TGTGCCAGCAGAAATGACGGATACGAGCAGTACTTC

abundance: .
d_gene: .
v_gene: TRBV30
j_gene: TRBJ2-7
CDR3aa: CAWGYLGEQYF
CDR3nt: TGTGCCTGGGGCTACCTGGGCGAGCAGTACTTC

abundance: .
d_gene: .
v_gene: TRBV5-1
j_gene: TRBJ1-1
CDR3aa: CASSLDLNTEAFF
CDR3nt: TGCGCCAGCAGCTTGGACCTCAACACTGAAGCTTTCTTT

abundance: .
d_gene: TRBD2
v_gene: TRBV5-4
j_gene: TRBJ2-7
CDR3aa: CASSLEGRDSYEQYF
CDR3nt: TGTGCCAGCAGCTTGGAAGGGAGGGATTCCTACGAGCAGTACTTC

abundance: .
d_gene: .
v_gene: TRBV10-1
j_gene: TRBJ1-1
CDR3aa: CASSVRSNTEAFF
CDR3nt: TGCGCCAGCAGTGTACGGTCGAACACTGAAGCTTTCTTT

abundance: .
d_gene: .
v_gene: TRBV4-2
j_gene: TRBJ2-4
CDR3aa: CASSQGNLGLAKNIQYF
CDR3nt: TGTGCCAGCAGCCAAGGGAACCTCGGACTAGCCAAAAACATTCAGTACTTC

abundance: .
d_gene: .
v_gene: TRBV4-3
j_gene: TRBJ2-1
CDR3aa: CASSQTDSGLPMNNEQFF
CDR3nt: TGCGCCAGCAGCCAAACCGACAGCGGGCTCCCGATGAACAATGAGCAGTTCTTC

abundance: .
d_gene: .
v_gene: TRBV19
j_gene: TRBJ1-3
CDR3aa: CATTRGGSGNTIYF
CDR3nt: TGTGCCACCACGCGGGGAGGATCTGGAAACACCATATATTTT

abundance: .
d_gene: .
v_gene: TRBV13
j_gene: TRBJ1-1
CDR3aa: CASSDQLGVEAFF
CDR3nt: TGTGCCAGCAGCGACCAGCTGGGGGTCGAAGCTTTCTTT

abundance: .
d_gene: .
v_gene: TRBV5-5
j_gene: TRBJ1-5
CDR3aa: CASSLAGSKNQPQHF
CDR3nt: TGTGCCAGCAGCTTGGCCGGGTCAAAGAATCAGCCCCAGCATTTT

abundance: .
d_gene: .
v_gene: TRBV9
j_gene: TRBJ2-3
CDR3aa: CASSVASDTQYF
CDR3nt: TGTGCCAGCAGCGTAGCTTCAGATACGCAGTATTTT

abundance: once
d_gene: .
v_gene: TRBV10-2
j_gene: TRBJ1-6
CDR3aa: CASSEVNSPLHF
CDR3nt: TGCGCCAGCAGTGAGGTTAATTCACCCCTCCACTTT

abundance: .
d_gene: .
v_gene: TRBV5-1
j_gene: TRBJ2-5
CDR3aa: CASREAGDIETQYF
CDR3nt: TGCGCCAGCAGGGAAGCAGGGGACATTGAGACCCAGTACTTC

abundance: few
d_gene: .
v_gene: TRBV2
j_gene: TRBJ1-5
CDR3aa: CASSQTRGVISQPQHF
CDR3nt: TGTGCCAGCAGTCAAACCCGGGGGGTAATCTCACAGCCCCAGCATTTT

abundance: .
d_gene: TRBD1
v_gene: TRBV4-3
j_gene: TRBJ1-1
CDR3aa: CASSQKDRGTEAFF
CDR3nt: TGCGCCAGCAGCCAGAAGGACAGGGGAACTGAAGCTTTCTTT

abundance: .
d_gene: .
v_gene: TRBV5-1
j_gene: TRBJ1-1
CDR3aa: CASSNSGTTEAFF
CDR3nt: TGCGCCAGCAGCAACTCCGGGACAACTGAAGCTTTCTTT

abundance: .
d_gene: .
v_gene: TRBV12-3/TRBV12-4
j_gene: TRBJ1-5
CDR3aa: CASSALNQPQHF
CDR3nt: TGTGCCAGCTCCGCCTTAAATCAGCCCCAGCATTTT

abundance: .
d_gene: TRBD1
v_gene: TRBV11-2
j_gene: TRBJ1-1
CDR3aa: CASSPRGGGGNTEAFF
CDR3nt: TGTGCCAGCAGCCCGAGAGGGGGCGGGGGGAACACTGAAGCTTTCTTT

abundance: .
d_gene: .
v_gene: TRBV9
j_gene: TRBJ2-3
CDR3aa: CASSVGDGTQYF
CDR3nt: TGTGCCAGCAGCGTAGGAGATGGTACGCAGTATTTT

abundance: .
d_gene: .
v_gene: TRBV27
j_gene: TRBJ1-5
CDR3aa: CASSPFRWQPNQPQHF
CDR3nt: TGTGCCAGCAGTCCCTTCCGGTGGCAGCCAAATCAGCCCCAGCATTTT

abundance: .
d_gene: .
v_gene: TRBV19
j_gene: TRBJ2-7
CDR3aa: CASSMRQGGYEQYF
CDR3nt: TGTGCCAGTAGTATGCGGCAGGGTGGGTACGAGCAGTACTTC

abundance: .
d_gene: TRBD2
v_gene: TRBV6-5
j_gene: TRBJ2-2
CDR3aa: CASSSGTNGELFF
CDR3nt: TGTGCCAGCAGTAGTGGGACTAACGGGGAGCTGTTTTTT

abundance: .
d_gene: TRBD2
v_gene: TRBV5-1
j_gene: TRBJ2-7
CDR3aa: CASSRLAGGYEQYF
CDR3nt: TGCGCCAGCTCTCGGCTAGCGGGAGGGTACGAGCAGTACTTC

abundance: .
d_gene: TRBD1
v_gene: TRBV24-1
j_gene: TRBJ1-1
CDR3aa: CATRGTENTEAFF
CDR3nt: TGTGCCACCCGCGGGACAGAGAACACTGAAGCTTTCTTT

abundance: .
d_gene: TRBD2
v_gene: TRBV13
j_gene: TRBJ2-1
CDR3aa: CASSLIELAGDINEQFF
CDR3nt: TGTGCCAGCAGCTTAATAGAACTAGCGGGAGATATTAATGAGCAGTTCTTC

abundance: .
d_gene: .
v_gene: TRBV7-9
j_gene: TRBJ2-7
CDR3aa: CASSRLDHEQYF
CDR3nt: TGTGCCAGCAGCCGACTAGACCACGAGCAGTACTTC

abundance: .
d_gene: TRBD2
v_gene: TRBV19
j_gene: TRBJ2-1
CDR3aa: CASTASGFRVDNEQFF
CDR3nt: TGTGCCAGTACGGCTAGCGGGTTTAGGGTTGACAATGAGCAGTTCTTC

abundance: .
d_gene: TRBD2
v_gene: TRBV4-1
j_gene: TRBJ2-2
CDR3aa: CASSQDYLAGLTGELFF
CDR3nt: TGCGCCAGCAGCCAAGATTATCTAGCGGGATTAACCGGGGAGCTGTTTTTT

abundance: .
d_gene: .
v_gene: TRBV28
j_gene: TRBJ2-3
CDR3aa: CASSFGLLRTNKDTQYF
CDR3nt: TGTGCCAGCAGTTTTGGGTTGTTGCGTACAAACAAAGATACGCAGTATTTT

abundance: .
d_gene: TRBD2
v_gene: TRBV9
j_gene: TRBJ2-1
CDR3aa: CASSTRSGTSGSDEQFF
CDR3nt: TGTGCCAGCAGCACTAGATCCGGGACTAGCGGGAGTGATGAGCAGTTCTTC

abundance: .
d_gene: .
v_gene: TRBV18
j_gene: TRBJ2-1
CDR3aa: CASSLAVISNEQFF
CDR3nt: TGTGCCAGCTCACTAGCGGTTATTTCTAATGAGCAGTTCTTC

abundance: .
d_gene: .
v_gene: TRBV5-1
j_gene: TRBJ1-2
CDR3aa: CASSEGAEDGYTF
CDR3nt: TGCGCCAGCAGCGAGGGAGCGGAAGATGGCTACACCTTC

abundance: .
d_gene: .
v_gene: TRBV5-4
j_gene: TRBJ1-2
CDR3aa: CASSPTTAYGYTF
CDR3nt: TGTGCCAGCAGTCCTACGACAGCCTATGGCTACACCTTC

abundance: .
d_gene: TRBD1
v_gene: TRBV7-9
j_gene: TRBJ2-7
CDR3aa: CASRPTGQGLGEQYF
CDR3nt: TGTGCCAGCAGACCCACGGGACAGGGTTTGGGCGAGCAGTACTTC

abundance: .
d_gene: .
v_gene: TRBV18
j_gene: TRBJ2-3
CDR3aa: CASSPSNTQYF
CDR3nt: TGTGCCAGCTCACCCTCAAATACGCAGTATTTT

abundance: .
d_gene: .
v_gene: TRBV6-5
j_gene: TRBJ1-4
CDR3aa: CASSPGLGEKLFF
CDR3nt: TGTGCCAGCAGCCCCGGGTTAGGCGAAAAACTGTTTTTT

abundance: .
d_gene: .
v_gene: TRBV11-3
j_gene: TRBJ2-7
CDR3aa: CASSQGSEQYF
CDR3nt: TGTGCCAGCAGCCAAGGGTCCGAGCAGTACTTC

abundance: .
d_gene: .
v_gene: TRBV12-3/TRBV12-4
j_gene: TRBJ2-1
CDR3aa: CASSLYTGNEQFF
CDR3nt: TGTGCCAGCAGTTTATATACAGGGAATGAGCAGTTCTTC

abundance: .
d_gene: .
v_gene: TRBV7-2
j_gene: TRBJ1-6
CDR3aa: CASSARQAYNSPLHF
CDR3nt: TGTGCCAGCAGCGCCAGACAAGCCTATAATTCACCCCTCCACTTT

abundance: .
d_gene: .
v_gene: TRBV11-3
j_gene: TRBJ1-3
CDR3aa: CASSSLPGNTIYF
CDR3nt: TGTGCCAGCAGCTCCCTGCCTGGAAACACCATATATTTT

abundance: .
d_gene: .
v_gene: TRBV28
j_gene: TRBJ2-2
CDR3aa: CASSSQGHVISGELFF
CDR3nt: TGTGCCAGCAGTTCGCAGGGACACGTCATCAGCGGGGAGCTGTTTTTT

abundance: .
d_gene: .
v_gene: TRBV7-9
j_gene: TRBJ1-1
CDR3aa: CASSSIRINTEAFF
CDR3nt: TGTGCCAGCAGCTCGATCCGTATAAACACTGAAGCTTTCTTT

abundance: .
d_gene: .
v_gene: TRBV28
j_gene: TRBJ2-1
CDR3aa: CASSLVRYERFF
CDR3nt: TGTGCCAGCAGTTTAGTTAGGTACGAGCGGTTCTTC

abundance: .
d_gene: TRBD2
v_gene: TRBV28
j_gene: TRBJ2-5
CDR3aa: CATELGGRPLKTQYF
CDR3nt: TGTGCCACCGAGTTAGGCGGGAGGCCGTTGAAGACCCAGTACTTC

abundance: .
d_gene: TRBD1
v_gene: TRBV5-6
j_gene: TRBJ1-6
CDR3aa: CASSGRTGASSPLHF
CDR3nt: TGTGCCAGCAGCGGGAGGACAGGGGCAAGTTCACCCCTCCACTTT

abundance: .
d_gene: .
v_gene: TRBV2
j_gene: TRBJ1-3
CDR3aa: CASSVPSSGNTIYF
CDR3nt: TGTGCCAGCAGTGTCCCGAGCTCTGGAAACACCATATATTTT

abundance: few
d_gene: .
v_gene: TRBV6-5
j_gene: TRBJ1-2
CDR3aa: CASSTGYYGYTF
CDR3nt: TGTGCCAGCAGCACAGGGTACTATGGCTACACCTTC

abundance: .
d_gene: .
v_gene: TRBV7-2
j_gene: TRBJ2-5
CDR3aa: CASSLRGVQETQYF
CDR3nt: TGTGCCAGCAGCTTGAGGGGGGTTCAAGAGACCCAGTACTTC